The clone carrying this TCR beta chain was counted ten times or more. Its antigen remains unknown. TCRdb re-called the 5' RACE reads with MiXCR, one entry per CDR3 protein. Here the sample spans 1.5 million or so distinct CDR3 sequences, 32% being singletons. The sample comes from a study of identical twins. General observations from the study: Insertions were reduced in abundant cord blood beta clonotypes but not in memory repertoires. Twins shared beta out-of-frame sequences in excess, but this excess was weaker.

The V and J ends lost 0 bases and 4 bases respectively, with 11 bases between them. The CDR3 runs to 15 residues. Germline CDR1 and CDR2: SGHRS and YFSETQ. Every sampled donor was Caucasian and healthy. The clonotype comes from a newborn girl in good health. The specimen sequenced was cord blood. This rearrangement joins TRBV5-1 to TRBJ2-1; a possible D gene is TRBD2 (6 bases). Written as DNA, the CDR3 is TGCGCCAGCAGCTTGGAAGCTAGCGAATACAATGAGCAGTTCTTC. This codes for CASSLEASEYNEQFF. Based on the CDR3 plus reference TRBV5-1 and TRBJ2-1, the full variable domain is KAGVTQTPRYLIKTRGQQVTLSCSPISGHRSVSWYQQTPGQGLQFLFEYFSETQRNKGNFPGRFSGRQFSNSRSEMNVSTLELGDSALYLCASSLEASEYNEQFFGPGTRLTVL.